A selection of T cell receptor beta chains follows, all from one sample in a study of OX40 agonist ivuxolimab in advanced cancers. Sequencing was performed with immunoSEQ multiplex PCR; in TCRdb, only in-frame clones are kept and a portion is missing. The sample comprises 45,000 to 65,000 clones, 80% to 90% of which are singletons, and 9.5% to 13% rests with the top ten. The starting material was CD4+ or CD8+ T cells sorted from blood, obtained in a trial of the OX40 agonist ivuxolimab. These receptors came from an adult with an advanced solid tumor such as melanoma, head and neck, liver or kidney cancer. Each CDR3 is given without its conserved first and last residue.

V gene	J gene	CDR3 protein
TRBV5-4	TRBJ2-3	ASSSSAPTDTQY
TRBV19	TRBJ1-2	ASSIGAQRNYGYT
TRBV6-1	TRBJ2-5	ASTYPGLARETQY
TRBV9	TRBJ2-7	ASSEGTDPYEQY
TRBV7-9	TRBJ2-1	ASSLARLAGGDSYNEQF
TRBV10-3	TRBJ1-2	AISEHTTDYGYT
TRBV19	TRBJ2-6	ASSPFGETGANVLT
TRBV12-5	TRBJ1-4	ASGLPGTEDEKLF
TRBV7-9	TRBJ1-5	ASSLGEYQPQH
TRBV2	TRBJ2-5	ASSRDGQETQY
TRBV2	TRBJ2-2	ASSGQGTASGGELF
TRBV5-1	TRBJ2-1	ASSLGLAGGRSSYNEQF
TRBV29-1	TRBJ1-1	SAEGENTEAF
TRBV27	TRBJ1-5	ASSERQGLPNQPQH
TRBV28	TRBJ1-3	ASSTQGNTIY
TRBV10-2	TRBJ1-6	ARYLLDLH
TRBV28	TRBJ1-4	ASSEPGATNEKLF
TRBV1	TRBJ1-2	TSSPWTGAYGYT
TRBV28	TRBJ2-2	ASSLAAEPTGELF
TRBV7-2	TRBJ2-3	ASSFASGRKDTQY
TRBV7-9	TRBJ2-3	ASSFGTPQVADTQY
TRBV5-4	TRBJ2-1	ASSPLDGRRRGANNEQF
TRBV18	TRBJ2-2	ASSQFVRDKNTGELF
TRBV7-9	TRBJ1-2	ASSPRTALSSYT
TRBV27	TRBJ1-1	ASGMLGGGSTEAF
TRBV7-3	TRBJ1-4	ASSIPGEGEKLF
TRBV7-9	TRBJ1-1	ASSSNKQGNTEAF
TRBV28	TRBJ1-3	ASSQISPVSGNTIY
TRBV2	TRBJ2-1	ASIQLGLKNEQF
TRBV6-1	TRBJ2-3	ASSEAPSGRGDTQY
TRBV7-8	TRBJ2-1	ASSSGLAGGSSLGNEQF
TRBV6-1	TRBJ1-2	ASSLSGAYGYT
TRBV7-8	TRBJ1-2	ASSLATRNYGYT
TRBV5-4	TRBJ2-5	ASSSPAGRETQY
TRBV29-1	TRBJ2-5	SVESGGPETQY
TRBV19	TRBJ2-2	ASRRTSESGELF
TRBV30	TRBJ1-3	AWSTRGLSGNTIY
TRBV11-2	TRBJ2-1	ASSLTGQASYNEQF
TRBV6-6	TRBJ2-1	ASGWKTGSYNEQF
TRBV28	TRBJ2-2	ASSSGGYTGELF
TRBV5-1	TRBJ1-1	ASSLKGTEAF
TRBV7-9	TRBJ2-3	ASSPWTETDTQY
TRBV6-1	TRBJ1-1	ASRKNRDTEAF
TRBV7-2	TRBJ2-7	ASSAKWEDEQY
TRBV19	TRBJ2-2	ASSTFPGELF
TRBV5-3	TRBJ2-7	ARSDRDRAYEQY